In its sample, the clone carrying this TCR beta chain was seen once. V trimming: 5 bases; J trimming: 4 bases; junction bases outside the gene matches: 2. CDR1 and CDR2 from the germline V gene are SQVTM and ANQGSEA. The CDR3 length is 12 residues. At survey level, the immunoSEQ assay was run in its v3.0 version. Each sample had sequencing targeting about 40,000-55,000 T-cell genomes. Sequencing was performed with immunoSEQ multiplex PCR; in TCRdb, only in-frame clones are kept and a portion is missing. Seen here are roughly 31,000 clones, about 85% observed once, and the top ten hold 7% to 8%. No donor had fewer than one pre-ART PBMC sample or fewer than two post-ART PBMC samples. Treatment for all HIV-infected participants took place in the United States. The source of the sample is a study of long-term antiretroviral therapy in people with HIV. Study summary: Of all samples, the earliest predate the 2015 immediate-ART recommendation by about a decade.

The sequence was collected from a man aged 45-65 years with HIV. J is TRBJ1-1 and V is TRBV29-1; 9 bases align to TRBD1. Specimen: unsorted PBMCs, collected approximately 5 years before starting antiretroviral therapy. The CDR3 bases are TGCAGCGTTCTGACAGGGGGCACTGAAGCTTTCTTT. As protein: CSVLTGGTEAFF.